These 7 T cell receptor beta chains originate from one sample sequenced in a study of OX40 agonist ivuxolimab in advanced cancers. Sequencing was performed with immunoSEQ multiplex PCR; in TCRdb, only in-frame clones are kept and a portion is missing. The data contain about 53,000 clones, roughly 86% of them seen just once; the ten biggest clones take up around 10%. Specimen: CD4+ or CD8+ T cells sorted from blood, collected in a trial of the OX40 agonist ivuxolimab. Receptors were obtained from an adult with an advanced solid tumor such as melanoma, head and neck, liver or kidney cancer.

The chain uses TRBV7-9 and TRBJ1-1; D possibly corresponds to TRBD1 (6 bases). Per germline, CDR1 SEHNR and CDR2 FQNEAQ (reference sequence). CDR3 length: 13 amino acids. V lost 5 bases, J lost 1 base, and 8 bases lay in between. CDR3 DNA: TGTGCCAGCAGCCCGGGACAGAACACTGAAGCTTTCTTT. It is translated as CASSPGQNTEAFF.

V and J are TRBV11-2 and TRBJ2-1; 10 bases fit TRBD2. The CDR3 extends over 15 amino acids. Germline V gene data show CDR1 as SGHAT and CDR2 as FQNNGV. V was pared by 4 bases and J by 4 bases, with 4 bases of the junction left unmatched. This chain's CDR3 is CASSSGAGGYNEQFF. CDR3 sequence (DNA): TGTGCCAGCAGCTCAGGAGCGGGGGGGTACAATGAGCAGTTCTTC.

The V gene is TRBV7-9, the J gene TRBJ2-7; TRBD2 agrees at 11 bases. CDR3 length: 15 amino acids. The V gene end was trimmed by 5 bases and the J gene end by 3 bases; junction bases not matched to a gene: 6. Germline V gene data show CDR1 as SEHNR and CDR2 as FQNEAQ (reference sequence). CDR3 sequence reads: CASSPPGTSGYEQYV. CDR3 in DNA: TGTGCCAGCAGCCCGCCCGGGACTAGCGGCTACGAGCAGTACGTC.

This clone was seen only once. J is TRBJ1-4 and V is TRBV6-5; D is possibly TRBD1 (5 bases). Germline lookup yields CDR1 MNHEY and CDR2 SVGAGI. V lost 8 bases to trimming and J lost 6 bases, with 16 bases between them. CDR3 length: 14 amino acids. CDR3 amino acids: CASRPGGGYEKLFF. CDR3 DNA sequence: TGTGCCAGCCGACCCGGGGGAGGGTATGAAAAACTGTTTTTT.

This chain uses TRBV2 with TRBJ2-7; D call uncertain. Germline V gives CDR1 SNHLY, CDR2 FYNNEI. The CDR3 loop spans 12 amino acids. V was clipped by 5 bases and J by 1 base, with 6 bases between them. This CDR3 reads CASSSRSYEQYF. CDR3 nucleotide sequence: TGTGCCAGCAGTAGTCGGTCCTACGAGCAGTACTTC.

This chain joins TRBV7-2 and TRBJ2-7; D may correspond to TRBD1 or TRBD2 (6 bases each). This CDR3 has 14 residues. Germline V CDR1 and CDR2: SGHTA, FQGNSA. V dropped 4 bases and J dropped 4 bases, with 14 bases sitting between them. CDR3 residues: CASSSVGGKYEQYF. The CDR3 DNA sequence: TGTGCCAGCAGCTCGGTAGGGGGGAAGTACGAGCAGTACTTC.

The CDR3 protein is CASSQLAGGSNYGYTF. CDR3 bases: TGTGCCAGCAGCCAACTGGCAGGTGGATCTAACTATGGCTACACCTTC. The rearrangement links TRBV14 to TRBJ1-2, with D unclear. The CDR3 spans 16 residues. Germline V gives CDR1 SGHDN, CDR2 FVKESK. V lost 2 bases, J lost 0 bases, and 13 bases lay in between.